This TCR beta chain came from a study of blood T cell repertoires in COVID-19. Per the authors' pipeline: Estimation of nucleated cell counts was performed using reference gene primer amplification. TCRdb keeps only in-frame clones here, not all; method: immunoSEQ multiplex PCR. For V, J and clone size, that table is used; D and trimming come from the DNA. Of about 200,000 clones in the sample, around 84% were seen once. Trimming took off 5 bases at V and 4 bases at J, with 13 bases between the two ends. CDR3 length: 13 amino acids. Germline assignment: CDR1 SGHDT and CDR2 YYEEEE. Source material: PBMCs or T cells enriched from blood (not recorded which). The receptor comes from a woman in her forties with acute COVID-19. This chain links TRBV5-6 with TRBJ2-7, with D maybe TRBD1 (5 bases). In nucleotides, the CDR3 is TGTGCCAGCAGTGAGACAGCTAGATACGAGCAGTACTTC. Amino acid sequence: CASSETARYEQYF.